One sample yielded the 21 T cell receptor beta chains listed below, sequenced in a study of graft-versus-host responses after intestinal transplantation. Sequencing was performed with immunoSEQ multiplex PCR; in TCRdb, only in-frame clones are kept and a portion is missing. The data show 95,000 to 130,000 clones, about nine tenths seen once. Antigens for these TCRs are unknown. Source: unstimulated CD4+ T cells sorted from spleen or lymph node cells, taken before intestinal transplant. These receptors all come from a human donor who received an intestinal transplant.

The genes are TRBV29-1 and TRBJ1-2, with D unclear. The CDR3 sequence is 11 residues long. Germline V lookup: CDR1 SQVTM, CDR2 ANQGSEA. V lost 7 bases and J 1 base, leaving 7 bases between the germline ends. CDR3 sequence reads: CSGAYNYGYTF. The CDR3 DNA sequence: TGCAGCGGTGCCTATAACTATGGCTACACCTTC.

This rearrangement joins TRBV5-1 to TRBJ2-1, with TRBD2 matching over 13 bases. The V gene end was trimmed by 7 bases and the J gene end by 2 bases; junction bases not matched to a gene: 9. CDR1 and CDR2 from the germline V gene are SGHRS and YFSETQ. The CDR3 contains 17 residues. CDR3 residues: CASPILGLAGTYNEQFF. As DNA, the CDR3 is TGCGCCAGCCCCATCCTGGGACTAGCGGGAACCTACAATGAGCAGTTCTTC.

The chain carries TRBV30 and TRBJ2-1; 9 positions agree with TRBD2. V lost 5 bases and J lost 4; bases outside the gene matches: 6. Germline V gene lookup returns CDR1 GTSNPN and CDR2 SVGIG (reference sequence). This CDR3 spans 14 amino acids. The CDR3 spells CAWQILAGYNEQFF. CDR3 bases: TGTGCCTGGCAAATCCTAGCGGGGTACAATGAGCAGTTCTTC.

The chain has TRBV19 and TRBJ2-7; 10 positions agree with TRBD1. Germline assignment: CDR1 LNHDA and CDR2 SQIVND (reference sequence). The CDR3 spans 15 residues. With V trimmed by 4 bases and J by 6 bases, 9 bases remained unmatched. The CDR3, as DNA: TGTGCCAGTAGTACCAAGGGACAGGGGTTCTTCGAGCAGTACTTC. This translates into CASSTKGQGFFEQYF.

The chain links TRBV7-2 to TRBJ1-4, with a tentative D call TRBD1 (5 bases). The germline gives CDR1 SGHTA, CDR2 FQGNSA. This CDR3 is built from 14 residues. Trimming removed 1 base at V and 8 bases at J, with 11 bases between. The CDR3 loop is CASSLVKGREKLFF. In DNA, the CDR3 is TGTGCCAGCAGCTTAGTGAAGGGGAGGGAAAAACTGTTTTTT.

V gene TRBV4-3 combines with J gene TRBJ2-3, with TRBD2 matching over 7 bases. CDR3 length equals 17 residues. The germline V gene encodes CDR1 LGHNA and CDR2 YSLEER. V shed 1 base, J shed 2 bases, and the junction held 9 bases outside the gene matches. The CDR3 protein is CASSQGAGGFLTDTQYF. In nucleotides, the CDR3 is TGCGCCAGCAGCCAAGGCGCCGGGGGGTTCCTCACAGATACGCAGTATTTT.

The CDR3, as DNA: TGCGCCAGCAGCCCGACCCCCCGAAGCGGCGAGCATGAGCAGTTCTTC. It yields the protein CASSPTPRSGEHEQFF. The rearrangement uses TRBV4-1 and TRBJ2-1, with a weak D call TRBD2 (5 bases). This CDR3 comprises 16 residues. From germline, CDR1 is MGHRA and CDR2 YSYEKL. The V end lost 4 bases, the J end lost 8 bases, and 21 bases lay between the germline ends.

This chain uses TRBV7-2 with TRBJ2-7, with 10 positions matching TRBD2. Germline V gene sequence: CDR1 SGHTA, CDR2 FQGNSA. This CDR3 region has 14 residues. The trim removed 1 base at V and 4 bases at J, leaving 1 base unmatched. The CDR3 nucleotides read TGTGCCAGCAGCTTAGGAGCGGGGGGGTACGAGCAGTACTTC. This translates into CASSLGAGGYEQYF.

Comments on this clone: Additional DNA sequences in this sample encode the identical CDR3. CDR3 nucleotide sequence: TGTGCTAGTGGTCCCGGTGCAGGTTATGAGCAGTACTTC. Translation: CASGPGAGYEQYF. The chain uses TRBV12-5 and TRBJ2-7; D remains unclear. Germline lookup yields CDR1 LGHNT and CDR2 FRNRAP. This CDR3 region has 13 residues. The V and J ends lost 5 bases and 7 bases respectively, with 15 bases between them.

The chain employs TRBV11-2 and TRBJ1-2; D call uncertain. The ends were cut back, 4 bases at V and 8 bases at J, with 11 bases in the middle. The length of the CDR3 is 12 residues. The germline V gene has CDR1 SGHAT and CDR2 FQNNGV. The DNA for the CDR3 is TGTGCCAGCAGCTCCCAAATAGTCGGCTACACCTTC. This codes for CASSSQIVGYTF.

The genes are TRBV2 and TRBJ1-5; D remains ambiguous. The CDR3 runs 14 residues. Germline CDR1 and CDR2: SNHLY and FYNNEI. Between the trimmed V and J ends, which lost 3 bases and 0 bases, there was a span of 6 bases. CDR3 coding DNA: TGTGCCAGCAGTGACAGTTATAGCAATCAGCCCCAGCATTTT. Its translation: CASSDSYSNQPQHF.

This chain connects TRBV10-3 to TRBJ1-1; the D gene is possibly TRBD1 (6 bases). The V gene's germline CDR1 is ENHRY and CDR2 SYGVKD. Trimming took off 5 bases at V and 0 bases at J, with 10 bases between the two ends. The CDR3 length is 14 residues. CDR3 in amino acids: CAISKTGLNTEAFF. The DNA of the CDR3 is TGTGCCATCAGTAAGACAGGATTGAACACTGAAGCTTTCTTT.

The J gene is TRBJ2-7, the V gene TRBV30, with D possibly TRBD1 on 7 matching bases. There are 12 residues in the CDR3. V lost 2 bases and J 3 bases, leaving 8 bases between the germline ends. Germline V gene data show CDR1 as GTSNPN and CDR2 as SVGIG (reference sequence). In DNA, the CDR3 is TGTGCCTGGAGTCAGGGGGGCTACGAGCAGTACTTC. Translated: CAWSQGGYEQYF.

The chain uses TRBV6-5 and TRBJ2-5; 8 bases agree with TRBD1. The germline V gene has CDR1 MNHEY and CDR2 SVGAGI. CDR3 length: 16 amino acids. The ends lost 0 bases at V and 2 bases at J; junction bases unmatched: 5. DNA for the CDR3: TGTGCCAGCAGTTACTCGGTCACAGGGGGTCAAGAGACCCAGTACTTC. As protein: CASSYSVTGGQETQYF.

The chain uses TRBV2 and TRBJ2-1; 8 bases line up with TRBD2. V lost 5 bases to trimming and J lost 0 bases; unmatched junction nucleotides: 15. The CDR3 totals 19 residues. Germline V lookup: CDR1 SNHLY, CDR2 FYNNEI. CDR3 in amino acids: CASSWIAGTSFYSYNEQFF. The CDR3 region has the DNA TGTGCCAGCAGTTGGATCGCCGGGACTAGTTTTTACTCCTACAATGAGCAGTTCTTC.

The chain couples TRBV2 to TRBJ1-1; a possible D gene is TRBD1 (5 bases). V shed 4 bases and J shed 0 bases, with 6 bases lying between them. Germline loops: CDR1 SNHLY, CDR2 FYNNEI. The CDR3 consists of 13 residues. Here the CDR3 reads CASSATVNTEAFF. The CDR3 DNA reads as TGTGCCAGCAGTGCGACAGTGAACACTGAAGCTTTCTTT.

The chain links TRBV29-1 to TRBJ2-1; 9 bases agree with TRBD1. CDR1 and CDR2 from the germline V gene are SQVTM and ANQGSEA. V dropped 6 bases and J dropped 9; count of bases not matched to a gene: 9. The CDR3 runs to 13 residues. Here the CDR3 DNA reads TGCAGCGTCGGACAGGGGTCCCACAGTGAGCAGTTCTTC. Translating it yields CSVGQGSHSEQFF.

The rearrangement joins TRBV5-1 to TRBJ2-3, with 8 bases matching TRBD2. V shed 1 base, J shed 3 bases, and the junction held 10 bases outside the gene matches. The CDR3 has 17 amino acids. Germline V gene lookup returns CDR1 SGHRS and CDR2 YFSETQ. This chain's CDR3 is CASSLLISGTRTDTQYF. CDR3 sequence (DNA): TGCGCCAGCAGCTTGTTGATATCCGGGACTAGAACAGATACGCAGTATTTT.

The V call is TRBV5-1, the J call TRBJ2-2, with 7 bases that match TRBD1. Germline V gene sequence: CDR1 SGHRS, CDR2 YFSETQ. The CDR3 sequence is 17 residues long. J was trimmed by 4 bases and V by 0 bases; bases with no gene match: 9. The DNA of the CDR3 is TGCGCCAGCAGCTTGGAGGCAGGGGGTACCATCACCGGGGAGCTGTTTTTT. Its protein product is CASSLEAGGTITGELFF.

The J gene is TRBJ1-2, the V gene TRBV11-2; D possibly corresponds to TRBD1 (5 bases). The V end lost 6 bases, the J end lost 4 bases, and 18 bases lay between the germline ends. The CDR3 contains 15 residues. Germline V gives CDR1 SGHAT, CDR2 FQNNGV. The CDR3 region has the DNA TGTGCCAGCAGGCTGAACCGCAGAACAGGCTATGGCTACACCTTC. Translation gives CASRLNRRTGYGYTF.

The rearrangement joins TRBV7-2 to TRBJ2-1, with 10 nucleotides matching TRBD2. The CDR3 sequence is 16 residues long. CDR1 is SGHTA, CDR2 FQGNSA, per germline. Trimming removed 1 base from V and 5 bases from J; junction bases left unmatched: 5. The CDR3: CASSLGVAGGHNEQFF. In DNA form, the CDR3 reads TGTGCCAGCAGCTTAGGTGTAGCGGGGGGTCACAATGAGCAGTTCTTC.